The 16 T cell receptor beta chains below all came from one sample that was sequenced in a study of T cell clonality in common variable immunodeficiency. Their antigens remain unidentified. TCRdb keeps only in-frame clones here, not all; method: immunoSEQ multiplex PCR. The sample contains about 32,000 clones, none of them singletons. Findings and caveats of the study: In common variable immunodeficiency, TCR beta chains reportedly carried fewer deletions and N-nucleotide insertions.

The material sequenced was peripheral blood mononuclear cells. Receptors originate from a human donor with common variable immunodeficiency.

This clone has more than one count but fewer than ten. CDR3 loop: CASITNPVQETQYF. CDR3 bases read: TGTGCCAGCATCACAAATCCAGTCCAAGAGACC. The rearrangement links TRBV2 to TRBJ2-5; D uncertain. From the germline J gene comes the end of the CDR3, since the read stops 3 residues before it. V was cut by 7 bases and J by 1 base, with 13 bases left in between. The CDR3 has 14 residues. Germline values: CDR1 SNHLY, CDR2 FYNNEI.

In this sample, this clone turned up a few times. The read is 3 residues too short to cover the CDR3 end, so that end is filled in from the germline J gene. V and J are TRBV6-2 or TRBV6-3 and TRBJ1-1; no definite D call. The CDR3 covers 13 residues. V lost 3 bases, J lost 0 bases, and 5 bases lay in between. Germline V gives CDR1 MNHEY, CDR2 SVGEGT. The CDR3 region is CASSYILNTEAFF. CDR3 bases read: TGTGCCAGCAGTTATATTCTGAACACTGAA.

This clone has at least ten counts. CDR3 DNA (partial): TGTGCCTGGAGCAGGGGGGACAGGGCTAATGAAAAA. It is translated as CAWSRGDRANEK. The whole CDR3 sequence is CAWSRGDRANEKLFF. The chain employs TRBV30 and TRBJ1-4; 9 positions match TRBD1. The DNA ends 3 residues before the CDR3 does, and the rest of the CDR3 is filled in from the germline J gene. The germline CDR1 and CDR2 sequences are GTSNPN and SVGIG (reference sequence). The ends lost 3 bases at V and 3 bases at J; junction bases unmatched: 5. The CDR3 consists of 15 residues. The variable domain in full, with the rest retrieved from reference TRBV30 and TRBJ1-4, is SQTIHQWPATLVQPVGSPLSLECTVEGTSNPNLYWYRQAAGRGLQLLFYSVGIGQISSEVPQNLSASRPQDRQFILSSKKLLLSDSGFYLCAWSRGDRANEKLFFGSGTQLSVL.

This clone was counted ten times or more. The read is 3 residues too short to cover the CDR3 end, so that end is filled in from the germline J gene. The genes are TRBV18 and TRBJ1-2; 9 positions agree with TRBD1. The CDR3 is 13 residues long. From germline, CDR1 is KGHSH and CDR2 LQKENI. Partial CDR3 DNA: TGTGCCAGCTCACCGGTGGGACAGGGCGCC. It codes for CASSPVGQGA. The whole CDR3 reads CASSPVGQGAYTF.

Regarding this clone: From the germline J gene comes the end of the CDR3, since the read stops 3 residues before it. The V and J genes are TRBV2 and TRBJ1-6, with 9 bases matching TRBD1. This CDR3 is 14 amino acids long. Germline V gives CDR1 SNHLY, CDR2 FYNNEI. With 7 bases clipped from V and 6 bases from J, the junction kept 4 bases outside the gene matches. The CDR3 reads CASTLDRGNSPLHF. The DNA read from the CDR3 is TGTGCCAGCACCCTGGACAGGGGTAATTCACCC.

This clone came up many times. The sequenced fragment ends 3 residues before the CDR3 boundary, so the rest is inferred from the germline J gene. V is TRBV7-3 and J is TRBJ2-3; D might be TRBD1 (6 bases). The length of the CDR3 is 14 residues. The V gene's germline CDR1 is SGHTA and CDR2 FQGTGA. Trimming removed 1 base at V and 3 bases at J, with 8 bases between. The CDR3 sequence is CASSLNRVTDTQYF. Partial CDR3 DNA: TGTGCCAGCAGCTTAAACAGGGTGACAGATACG.

The table lists this clone with many counts. Sequencing ends 3 residues short of the CDR3 end; the germline J gene provides the rest. V usage is TRBV5-1 and J usage is TRBJ2-7, with D possibly matching TRBD1 (6 bases). This CDR3 is 15 amino acids long. CDR1 and CDR2 (germline): SGHRS, YFSETQ. Trimming removed 4 bases at V and 0 bases at J, with 14 bases between. The CDR3 bases that were read are TGCGCCAGCAGCCCGGGGACACCAAACTCCTACGAG. Translating it yields CASSPGTPNSYE. The complete CDR3 protein is CASSPGTPNSYEQYF.

The DNA read from the CDR3 is TGTGCCAGTAGTATCCGAGGGGGCGCAGACGGC. It is translated as CASSIRGGADG. The full CDR3 reads CASSIRGGADGYTF. This chain uses TRBV19 with TRBJ1-2; 7 nucleotides align to TRBD1. Read coverage stops 3 residues before the CDR3 terminus; the germline J gene supplies the remainder. The CDR3 covers 14 residues. CDR1 LNHDA and CDR2 SQIVND come from the germline V gene (reference sequence).

This clone was detected many times. Read data end 3 residues before the CDR3 end; the end is taken from the germline J gene. The chain recombines TRBV2 with TRBJ2-7; D is perhaps TRBD2 (5 bases). The CDR3 extends over 15 amino acids. Germline assignment: CDR1 SNHLY and CDR2 FYNNEI. V was shortened by 3 bases and J by 0 bases, with 12 bases between the two germline ends. The sequenced CDR3 bases are TGTGCCAGCAGTGAGAGACTACCAAGCTCCTACGAG. Amino acid sequence: CASSERLPSSYE. From start to end, the CDR3 is CASSERLPSSYEQYF.

This clone was found many times. CDR3 bases read: TGTGCCAGCAGCCCCGGCGGGAGAGGAGGCACCGGGGAG. Translating it yields CASSPGGRGGTGE. Given in full, the CDR3 is CASSPGGRGGTGELFF. This rearrangement joins TRBV7-3 to TRBJ2-2; 7 bases are a match to TRBD2. The CDR3 end lies 3 residues beyond the end of the read and is filled in from the germline J gene. Germline V gene data show CDR1 as SGHTA and CDR2 as FQGTGA. CDR3 length equals 16 residues. Trimming removed 5 bases from V and 4 bases from J; junction bases left unmatched: 10.

In its sample, this clone was seen a few times. The CDR3 end falls 3 residues outside the read, so it is completed with the germline J gene. This chain links TRBV30 with TRBJ2-7; possibly TRBD1 for D (6 bases). Trimming removed 1 base at V and 4 bases at J, with 11 bases between. Germline V gives CDR1 GTSNPN, CDR2 SVGIG (reference sequence). The CDR3 runs to 13 residues. The CDR3 spells CAWSADREYEQYF. CDR3 DNA, as far as it was read: TGTGCCTGGAGTGCGGACAGAGAATACGAG. Looking up the rest from reference TRBV30 and TRBJ2-7 gives the full variable domain: SQTIHQWPATLVQPVGSPLSLECTVEGTSNPNLYWYRQAAGRGLQLLFYSVGIGQISSEVPQNLSASRPQDRQFILSSKKLLLSDSGFYLCAWSADREYEQYFGPGTRLTVT.

In its sample, this clone was seen many times. The read ends 3 residues shy of where the CDR3 ends; the end is completed using the germline J gene. The rearrangement uses TRBV30 and TRBJ1-1; 7 bases fit TRBD1. This CDR3 has 14 amino acids. The J segment lost 6 bases and the V segment lost 1 base, leaving 8 bases of the junction unmatched. The V gene's germline CDR1 is GTSNPN and CDR2 SVGIG (reference sequence). CDR3 DNA (partial): TGTGCCTGGAGTGGGGACAGATCTTCCCCTGAA. Translating gives CAWSGDRSSPE. The full CDR3 is CAWSGDRSSPEAFF.

This clone appeared a few times. Incomplete CDR3 DNA: TGTGCCAGTAGTTCTTTCCGGGACAGGGGCAGAGGC. It is translated as CASSSFRDRGRG. The whole CDR3 is CASSSFRDRGRGYTF. This rearrangement joins TRBV19 to TRBJ1-2; 10 bases map to TRBD1. With the read ending 3 residues before the CDR3 end, the germline J gene is used to fill in that end. The CDR3 totals 15 residues. Germline assignment: CDR1 LNHDA and CDR2 SQIVND (reference sequence).

This clone was seen a few times. The CDR3 is cut off 3 residues early in the read; its end comes from the germline J gene. The chain links TRBV11-2 to TRBJ2-1; 7 bases fit TRBD1. Germline CDR1 SGHAT, CDR2 FQNNGV. This CDR3 spans 15 amino acids. J was trimmed by 9 bases and V by 5 bases; bases with no gene match: 13. CDR3 bases read: TGTGCCAGCAGCAGAGTCGTAGGGGGCGGGTTTGAG. Residues: CASSRVVGGGFE. The CDR3 reads in full as CASSRVVGGGFEQFF. Looking up the rest from reference TRBV11-2 and TRBJ2-1 gives the full variable domain: EAGVAQSPRYKIIEKRQSVAFWCNPISGHATLYWYQQILGQGPKLLIQFQNNGVVDDSQLPKDRFSAERLKGVDSTLKIQPAKLEDSAVYLCASSRVVGGGFEQFFGPGTRLTVL.

This clone was found many times. The CDR3 end lies 3 residues beyond the end of the read and is filled in from the germline J gene. V and J are TRBV12-3 or TRBV12-4 and TRBJ1-2; D not certain. There are 11 residues in the CDR3. Trimming took 6 bases from V and 5 from J, leaving 7 bases between them. CDR3 region: CASSLYYGYTF. The sequenced CDR3 bases are TGTGCCAGCAGCCTGTATTATGGC.

Regarding this clone: The sequence runs out 3 residues before the end of the CDR3; the remainder is reconstructed from the germline J gene. This rearrangement joins TRBV5-1 to TRBJ1-1, with D perhaps matching TRBD1 (6 bases). CDR1 and CDR2 (germline): SGHRS, YFSETQ. The V end lost 2 bases, the J end lost 1 base, and 15 bases lay between the germline ends. This CDR3 spans 16 amino acids. Incomplete CDR3 DNA: TGCGCCAGCAGCTTATCACAGGGTCAACCGAACACTGAA. This sequence encodes CASSLSQGQPNTE. The whole CDR3 sequence reads CASSLSQGQPNTEAFF.